These 21 T cell receptor beta chains share one sample of origin, sequenced in a study of identical twins. TCRdb reprocessed the 5' RACE reads via MiXCR and lists one record per CDR3 protein. The sample includes about 570,000 distinct CDR3 sequences, around 9.6% of them seen just once. The sample was also linked to a second study, of yellow fever vaccine responses in identical twins.

Sample: PBMCs. The receptors originated from a woman between 18 and 29 years old in good health.

This clonotype has just a few counts. The chain uses TRBV29-1 and TRBJ2-1; D remains ambiguous. V was shortened by 6 bases and J by 7 bases, with 19 bases between the two germline ends. Germline CDR1 SQVTM, CDR2 ANQGSEA. CDR3 length: 14 residues. The CDR3 here is CSVLESPLGNEQFF. The CDR3 DNA sequence: TGCAGCGTATTAGAGTCACCTCTGGGGAATGAGCAGTTCTTC.

This clonotype was recorded a few times. The rearrangement links TRBV28 to TRBJ2-1; a weak D match, TRBD1 (6 bases). Germline assignment: CDR1 MDHEN and CDR2 SYDVKM. The CDR3 spans 13 residues. Trimming stripped 3 bases from V and 7 bases from J, with 10 bases between. The CDR3 nucleotides read TGTGCCAGCAGTTTCTACAGGGTAAATGAGCAGTTCTTC. It yields the protein CASSFYRVNEQFF.

The chain has TRBV6-2 or TRBV6-3 and TRBJ2-2; D gene uncertain. CDR3 size: 13 residues. The germline CDR1 and CDR2 sequences are MNHEY and SVGEGT. V was trimmed by 2 bases and J by 7 bases, leaving 8 bases between them. For the CDR3, the DNA is TGTGCCAGCAGTTACAAAGGTCACGGGGAGCTGTTTTTT. Its translation: CASSYKGHGELFF.

There are many counts of this clonotype. The chain joins TRBV5-1 to TRBJ2-4; 9 bases map to TRBD2. Losses at the gene ends were 7 bases for V and 7 bases for J; bases not matched to a gene: 9. This CDR3 region has 14 residues. The germline gives CDR1 SGHRS, CDR2 YFSETQ. CDR3 sequence: CASQPRSGGNIQYF. In DNA form, the CDR3 reads TGCGCCAGCCAGCCCCGTAGCGGGGGCAACATTCAGTACTTC.

This clonotype was picked up a small number of times. The CDR3 coding sequence is TGTGCCACCAGCTCAGACAGGGTCCTCACCTCAGATACGCAGTATTTT. It encodes CATSSDRVLTSDTQYF. The chain uses TRBV15 and TRBJ2-3, with 7 bases aligning to TRBD1. Germline V CDR1 and CDR2: LNHNV, YYDKDF (reference sequence). The CDR3 spans 16 residues. The V and J ends lost 5 bases and 4 bases, in that order; junction bases with no gene match: 12.

This clonotype was seen a single time. This sequence joins TRBV12-3 or TRBV12-4 and TRBJ2-6, with TRBD1 as a possible D gene (6 bases). V shed 11 bases and J shed 0 bases, with 14 bases lying between them. This CDR3 is built from 15 residues. The CDR3 reads CACNHRDSGANVLTF. The CDR3 DNA is TGTGCCTGCAACCACAGGGACTCTGGGGCCAACGTCCTGACTTTC.

This clonotype came up a few times. The CDR3: CASSPWTSGRPQETQYF. As DNA, the CDR3 is TGTGCCAGCAGTCCATGGACTAGCGGGAGACCGCAAGAGACCCAGTACTTC. V gene TRBV6-1 combines with J gene TRBJ2-5; 13 nucleotides align to TRBD2. Per germline, CDR1 MNHNS and CDR2 SASEGT. The CDR3 runs 17 residues. The V and J ends lost 5 bases and 2 bases, in that order; junction bases with no gene match: 8.

This clonotype was counted many times. The chain joins TRBV2 to TRBJ2-3; 9 nucleotides agree with TRBD2. The CDR3 extends over 15 amino acids. Trimming took 7 bases from V and 2 from J; bases not matched to a gene: 7. Per the germline V gene, CDR1 is SNHLY and CDR2 is FYNNEI. The CDR3 sequence is CASMSGGSPTDTQYF. The DNA for the CDR3 is TGTGCCAGCATGAGCGGGGGGAGCCCCACAGATACGCAGTATTTT.

This clonotype was observed many times. The chain has TRBV11-1 and TRBJ1-4; the D is unclear. Trimming pared 5 bases from V and 0 bases from J, leaving 22 bases between. The germline gives CDR1 SGHAT, CDR2 FQDESV (reference sequence). CDR3 size: 19 residues. The CDR3 region has the DNA TGTGCCAGCAGCCCCCGACGGGCGGATTCGGGTGCAACTAATGAAAAACTGTTTTTT. Its protein product is CASSPRRADSGATNEKLFF.

In this sample, this clonotype turned up many times. The V call is TRBV20-1, the J call TRBJ2-5, with D unresolved. Germline lookup yields CDR1 DFQATT and CDR2 SNEGSKA (reference sequence). CDR3 length: 13 amino acids. Trimming removed 2 bases at V and 3 bases at J, with 10 bases between. CDR3 in amino acids: CSARRTGKETQYF. The CDR3 DNA reads TGCAGTGCTAGACGGACCGGAAAAGAGACCCAGTACTTC.

This clonotype showed up just once. This sequence joins TRBV21-1 and TRBJ2-5. TRBV21-1 is marked as a pseudogene. The CDR3 runs to 13 residues. The CDR3 reads CASSKGRGQTQYF. The CDR3 bases are TGTGCCAGCAGCAAAGGTCGCGGCCAGACCCAGTACTTC.

J is TRBJ2-3 and V is TRBV20-1, with D unclear. The CDR3 has 17 residues. Trimming took off 1 base at V and 1 base at J, with 18 bases between the two ends. Germline CDR1 and CDR2: DFQATT and SNEGSKA (reference sequence). The CDR3 reads CSARGDPISAGTDTQYF. The CDR3 nucleotides are TGCAGTGCTAGAGGCGACCCGATAAGCGCTGGCACAGATACGCAGTATTTT.

The table lists this clonotype with many counts. The chain carries TRBV15 and TRBJ2-7, with D possibly being TRBD1 or TRBD2 (5 bases each). CDR1 and CDR2 from the germline V gene are LNHNV and YYDKDF (reference sequence). V lost 0 bases, J lost 2 bases, and 14 bases lay in between. This CDR3 is 16 amino acids long. The chain's CDR3 is CATSRDRVRETYEQYF. For the CDR3, the DNA is TGTGCCACCAGCAGAGACAGGGTGAGGGAGACCTACGAGCAGTACTTC. The entire variable domain, with the rest obtained from reference TRBV15 and TRBJ2-7, is as follows: DAMVIQNPRYQVTQFGKPVTLSCSQTLNHNVMYWYQQKSSQAPKLLFHYYDKDFNNEADTPDNFQSRRPNTSFCFLDIRSPGLGDTAMYLCATSRDRVRETYEQYFGPGTRLTVT.

The V call is TRBV10-2, the J call TRBJ2-3; possibly TRBD1 for D (5 bases). V lost 4 bases to trimming and J lost 6 bases, with 14 bases between them. Germline V gene data show CDR1 as WSHSY and CDR2 as SAAADI. This CDR3 has 14 amino acids. The CDR3: CASSGGTFSDTQYF. CDR3 nucleotide sequence: TGCGCCAGCAGTGGGGGCACTTTCTCGGATACGCAGTATTTT.

At least ten counts were recorded for this clonotype. This rearrangement joins TRBV5-1 to TRBJ2-2, with D perhaps TRBD2 (6 bases). CDR1 SGHRS and CDR2 YFSETQ come from the germline V gene. The germline V and J ends were trimmed by 1 base and 0 bases, with 16 bases remaining between them. The CDR3 sequence is 18 residues long. The CDR3 protein is CASSLFHQSGANTGELFF. Here the CDR3 DNA reads TGCGCCAGCAGCTTGTTCCACCAGTCGGGGGCGAACACCGGGGAGCTGTTTTTT. Together with reference TRBV5-1 and TRBJ2-2, the CDR3 gives the full variable domain: KAGVTQTPRYLIKTRGQQVTLSCSPISGHRSVSWYQQTPGQGLQFLFEYFSETQRNKGNFPGRFSGRQFSNSRSEMNVSTLELGDSALYLCASSLFHQSGANTGELFFGEGSRLTVL.

This chain joins TRBV5-1 and TRBJ2-5; 7 positions agree with TRBD1. Per the germline V gene, CDR1 is SGHRS and CDR2 is YFSETQ. There are 16 residues in the CDR3. V shed 6 bases, J shed 3 bases, and the junction held 14 bases outside the gene matches. CDR3 residues: CASTQLQGLAEETQYF. DNA of the CDR3: TGCGCCAGCACCCAACTACAGGGGTTGGCTGAAGAGACCCAGTACTTC.

This clonotype has at least ten counts. This chain's CDR3 is CASSFQGRDTEAFF. DNA of the CDR3: TGTGCCAGCAGCTTTCAAGGGAGGGACACTGAAGCTTTCTTT. The chain couples TRBV7-9 to TRBJ1-1; no clear D. There are 14 residues in the CDR3. The germline CDR1 and CDR2 sequences are SEHNR and FQNEAQ (reference sequence). The V gene lost 3 bases and the J gene lost 3 bases, with 11 bases spanning the gap.

This clonotype was recorded many times. The V gene is TRBV29-1, the J gene TRBJ2-2; D is possibly TRBD1 (5 bases). The CDR3 length is 13 residues. Germline CDR1 SQVTM, CDR2 ANQGSEA. V was pared by 4 bases and J by 4 bases, with 10 bases between. In nucleotides, the CDR3 is TGCAGCGTTGGGGGCAGAGTCACCGGGGAGCTGTTTTTT. As protein: CSVGGRVTGELFF.

This clonotype was detected many times. The genes are TRBV5-1 and TRBJ2-2; D gene ambiguous. This CDR3 is built from 14 residues. Trimming took off 0 bases at V and 5 bases at J, with 8 bases between the two ends. Germline assignment: CDR1 SGHRS and CDR2 YFSETQ. The DNA for the CDR3 is TGCGCCAGCAGCTTGGTCCGGAGTACCGGGGAGCTGTTTTTT. Residues: CASSLVRSTGELFF. Full variable domain (outside the CDR3, taken from reference TRBV5-1 and TRBJ2-2): KAGVTQTPRYLIKTRGQQVTLSCSPISGHRSVSWYQQTPGQGLQFLFEYFSETQRNKGNFPGRFSGRQFSNSRSEMNVSTLELGDSALYLCASSLVRSTGELFFGEGSRLTVL.

This clonotype was picked up a small number of times. The chain uses TRBV5-1 and TRBJ2-6; 8 nucleotides agree with TRBD1. V gave up 4 bases and J gave up 2 bases; unmatched junction bases: 8. Germline CDR1 reads SGHRS; CDR2 reads YFSETQ. This CDR3 contains 17 residues. The CDR3 region is CASSPRGLSPGANVLTF. The CDR3 coding sequence is TGCGCCAGCAGCCCCAGGGGGCTTTCACCTGGGGCCAACGTCCTGACTTTC.

V is TRBV5-4 and J is TRBJ2-7; the match to TRBD1 covers 7 bases. CDR1 SGHNT and CDR2 YYREEE come from the germline V gene (reference sequence). Trimming took 3 bases from V and 2 from J; bases not matched to a gene: 8. This CDR3 contains 15 residues. Here the CDR3 reads CASSWAGTEAYEQYF. In DNA form, the CDR3 reads TGTGCCAGCAGCTGGGCCGGGACAGAAGCCTACGAGCAGTACTTC.